A single sample gave rise to the 13 T cell receptor beta chains below, sequenced in a study of vaccination effects on CD4 cells after COVID-19. Which antigens these TCRs recognize remains unknown. The method was immunoSEQ multiplex PCR; TCRdb's version includes in-frame clones alone and lacks a portion of them. Found here are around 40,000 clones, about 68% of them singletons; the top ten hold about 32%. CD4+ T cells specific for antigen were expanded with viral peptide pools by the ViraFEST assay before sequencing. At the end of about ten days of culture, CD4+ T cells were isolated. PCR confirmed that the person was infected with SARS-CoV-2 between March and December 2020. The sequencing used CD4+ T cells from PBMCs cultured with a peptide pool, collected before COVID-19 vaccination. The receptors were gathered from a human donor who had a prior SARS-CoV-2 infection.

This chain links TRBV4-3 with TRBJ2-7; weak D call: TRBD2 (6 bases). The CDR3 has 15 amino acids. Germline values: CDR1 LGHNA, CDR2 YSLEER. V lost 0 bases, J lost 1 base, and 10 bases lay in between. CDR3 DNA sequence: TGCGCCAGCAGCCAAGATCGTCTAGCGTCCTACGAGCAGTACTTC. This sequence encodes CASSQDRLASYEQYF.

This chain joins TRBV7-8 and TRBJ1-1, with no clear D. The germline V gene encodes CDR1 SGHVS and CDR2 FQNEAQ. The CDR3 loop spans 16 amino acids. V lost 2 bases to trimming and J lost 0 bases, with 13 bases between them. The CDR3 here is CASSLKGRPMNTEAFF. For the CDR3, the DNA is TGTGCCAGCAGCTTAAAGGGCAGGCCGATGAACACTGAAGCTTTCTTT.

This sequence joins TRBV4-2 and TRBJ2-3; D gene unclear. Germline V gene lookup returns CDR1 LGHNA and CDR2 YNFKEQ. The V end was cut by 2 bases, the J end by 4 bases, with 4 bases between. The CDR3 is 12 amino acids. The CDR3 sequence: CASSQTSDTQYF. The DNA of the CDR3 is TGTGCCAGCAGCCAAACCTCAGATACGCAGTATTTT.

This clone was detected only a few times. The germline gene is not matched at one end of the junction; a read error may be the cause. The J gene is TRBJ2-3, the V gene TRBV7-2; D perhaps matches TRBD1 (5 bases). The CDR3 is 14 residues long. The V gene's germline CDR1 is SGHTA and CDR2 FQGNSA. CDR3 loop: CASSLVGGTDTQYF. Here the CDR3 DNA reads TGTGCCAGCAGTTTAGTAGGGGGCACAGATACGCAGTATTTT. The full variable domain, its missing parts supplied by reference TRBV7-2 and TRBJ2-3, is GAGVSQSPSNKVTEKGKDVELRCDPISGHTALYWYRQSLGQGLEFLIYFQGNSAPDKSGLPSDRFSAERTGGSVSTLTIQRTQQEDSAVYLCASSLVGGTDTQYFGPGTRLTVL.

This clone was detected only a few times. The chain has TRBV27 and TRBJ1-1; no definite D call. CDR1 and CDR2 (germline): MNHEY, SMNVEV (reference sequence). The CDR3 is 11 residues long. The V and J ends lost 4 bases and 7 bases respectively, with 7 bases between them. In DNA, the CDR3 is TGTGCCAGCAGTTCTAGAGGTGAAGCTTTCTTT. Its protein is CASSSRGEAFF.

The chain employs TRBV5-1 and TRBJ2-5; possibly TRBD2 for D (6 bases). The CDR3 has 14 residues. Germline-derived CDR1 and CDR2 are SGHRS and YFSETQ. V was pared by 0 bases and J by 1 base, with 7 bases between. The CDR3 DNA is TGCGCCAGCAGCTTGGGCGGGGTCCAAGAGACCCAGTACTTC. Protein: CASSLGGVQETQYF.

This chain connects TRBV2 to TRBJ1-2; 10 positions agree with TRBD1. This CDR3 region has 15 residues. CDR1 and CDR2 from the germline V gene are SNHLY and FYNNEI. The junction had 7 bases not matched to a gene; V was cut back by 7 bases and J by 2 bases. The CDR3 DNA sequence: TGTGCCAGCAAAATAGGGACAGGGGACAACTATGGCTACACCTTC. Its protein product is CASKIGTGDNYGYTF.

This clone ranks as medium-sized. The chain uses TRBV9 and TRBJ1-4; no clear D. Germline values: CDR1 SGDLS, CDR2 YYNGEE. Between the trimmed V and J ends, which lost 2 bases and 7 bases, there was a span of 9 bases. The CDR3 spans 13 residues. CDR3 loop: CASSVGVAEKLFF. CDR3 coding DNA: TGTGCCAGCAGCGTTGGGGTGGCTGAAAAACTGTTTTTT.

V usage is TRBV19 and J usage is TRBJ1-6; the D gene is possibly TRBD1 (5 bases). The CDR3 consists of 17 residues. Germline values: CDR1 LNHDA, CDR2 SQIVND (reference sequence). V dropped 4 bases and J dropped 7 bases, with 20 bases sitting between them. The CDR3, as DNA: TGTGCCAGTAGTACACCGGGACCGGTCTGGAAAAATTCACCCCTCCACTTT. This sequence encodes CASSTPGPVWKNSPLHF. Combining the CDR3 with reference TRBV19 and TRBJ1-6 gives the whole variable domain DGGITQSPKYLFRKEGQNVTLSCEQNLNHDAMYWYRQDPGQGLRLIYYSQIVNDFQKGDIAEGYSVSREKKESFPLTVTSAQKNPTAFYLCASSTPGPVWKNSPLHFGNGTRLTVT.

The J gene is TRBJ2-7, the V gene TRBV7-2; 9 bases map to TRBD2. The CDR3 is made up of 16 amino acids. CDR1 is SGHTA, CDR2 FQGNSA, per germline. V shed 0 bases and J 3 bases; nucleotides not matched to a gene: 6. The CDR3 sequence is CASSLAGSGGIYEQYF. In nucleotides, the CDR3 is TGTGCCAGCAGCTTAGCGGGTAGCGGGGGAATCTACGAGCAGTACTTC.

The chain uses TRBV24-1 and TRBJ2-3; 9 bases line up with TRBD2. This CDR3 contains 16 residues. Germline trimming cut 5 bases from V and 1 base from J; bases unmatched to any gene: 6. Germline V gives CDR1 KGHDR, CDR2 SFDVKD. This chain's CDR3 is CATSVHSGRGTDTQYF. The CDR3 DNA sequence: TGTGCCACCAGTGTACATAGCGGGAGAGGCACAGATACGCAGTATTTT.

V and J are TRBV7-2 and TRBJ1-2; tentative D call: TRBD1 (5 bases). There are 16 residues in the CDR3. Germline V gene lookup returns CDR1 SGHTA and CDR2 FQGNSA. Trimming stripped 4 bases from V and 4 bases from J, with 19 bases between. The CDR3 protein is CASSSLGARQGYGYTF. CDR3 in DNA: TGTGCCAGCAGCTCCCTAGGGGCCCGGCAGGGCTATGGCTACACCTTC.

V is TRBV2 and J is TRBJ2-7; the D gene is possibly TRBD1 (6 bases). This CDR3 spans 13 amino acids. Germline V lookup: CDR1 SNHLY, CDR2 FYNNEI. Trimming removed 6 bases at V and 0 bases at J, with 9 bases between. DNA for the CDR3: TGTGCCAGCAGACAGGGACCCTCCTACGAGCAGTACTTC. This codes for CASRQGPSYEQYF.